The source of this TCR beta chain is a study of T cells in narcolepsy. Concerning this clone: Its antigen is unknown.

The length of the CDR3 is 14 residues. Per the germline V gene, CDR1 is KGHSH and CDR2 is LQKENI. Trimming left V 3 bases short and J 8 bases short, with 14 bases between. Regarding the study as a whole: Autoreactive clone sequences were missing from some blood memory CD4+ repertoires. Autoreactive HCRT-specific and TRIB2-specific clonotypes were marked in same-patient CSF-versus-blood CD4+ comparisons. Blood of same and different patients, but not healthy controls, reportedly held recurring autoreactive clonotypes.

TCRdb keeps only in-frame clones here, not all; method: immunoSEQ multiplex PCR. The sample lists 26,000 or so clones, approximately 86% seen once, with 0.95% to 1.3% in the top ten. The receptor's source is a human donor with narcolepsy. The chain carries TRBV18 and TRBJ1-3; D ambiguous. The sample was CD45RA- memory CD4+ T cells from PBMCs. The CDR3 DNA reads TGTGCCAGCTCACCTGGCAGCGGACGGGACACCATATATTTT. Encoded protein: CASSPGSGRDTIYF.